This is a list of T cell receptor beta chains from one sample in a study of PD-L1 blockade in urothelial cancer. This table comes from immunoSEQ multiplex PCR, and its TCRdb copy is limited to in-frame clones, with some not included. Found here are tens of thousands of clones, around 83% of them singletons; the top ten hold over 8.5%. The specimen comprised PBMCs, sampled around atezolizumab (anti-PD-L1) treatment. Receptors were obtained from a woman in her seventies with urothelial cancer. CDR3s include the opening cysteine and the closing phenylalanine or tryptophan. A D gene is named only where the DNA matches it firmly. Not all rows give a size; the values are once, few, many and, for expanded clones, a class.

V	D	J	size	CDR3	DNA
TRBV5-4	TRBD1	TRBJ2-2	-	CASSFPGQGARISTGELFF	TGTGCCAGCAGCTTCCCGGGACAGGGGGCGCGAATTAGCACCGGGGAGCTGTTTTTT
TRBV7-2	TRBD2	TRBJ2-2	-	CASSSGLAGAYTGELFF	TGTGCCAGCAGCTCCGGACTAGCGGGGGCCTACACCGGGGAGCTGTTTTTT
TRBV5-1	-	TRBJ2-5	-	CASSPAEQETQYF	TGCGCCAGCAGCCCAGCGGAACAAGAGACCCAGTACTTC
TRBV30	-	TRBJ2-1	-	CAWRGRGYEQFF	TGTGCCTGGAGGGGCAGGGGCTATGAGCAGTTCTTC
TRBV29-1	TRBD1	TRBJ2-1	-	CSVEDPRQGLNPQFF	TGCAGCGTTGAAGATCCCCGACAGGGCCTAAATCCACAGTTCTTC
TRBV19	TRBD1	TRBJ2-7	-	CASSAGQGRTYEQYF	TGTGCCAGTAGTGCGGGACAGGGGAGGACCTACGAGCAGTACTTC
TRBV7-8	-	TRBJ2-7	once	CASSLMTPGYEQYF	TGTGCCAGCAGCTTAATGACCCCGGGGTACGAGCAGTACTTC
TRBV18	-	TRBJ2-2	-	CASSPGGMNTGELFF	TGTGCCAGCTCACCCGGAGGGATGAACACCGGGGAGCTGTTTTTT
TRBV19	-	TRBJ2-2	-	CASSIARGRAGELFF	TGTGCCAGTAGTATAGCCAGGGGCCGGGCCGGGGAGCTGTTTTTT
TRBV5-1	-	TRBJ2-1	-	CASSLAQGSYNEQFF	TGCGCCAGCAGCTTGGCCCAGGGGTCGTACAATGAGCAGTTCTTC
TRBV10-3	TRBD1	TRBJ1-2	-	CATGQGVYYGYTF	TGTGCCACAGGACAGGGTGTGTACTATGGCTACACCTTC
TRBV4-3	TRBD1	TRBJ1-5	-	CASSQAWDSSYSNQPQHF	TGCGCCAGCAGCCAAGCTTGGGACAGCTCCTACTCCAATCAGCCCCAGCATTTT
TRBV6-5	TRBD1	TRBJ2-7	-	CASSDWTGRYEQYF	TGTGCCAGCAGTGATTGGACAGGCCGCTACGAGCAGTACTTC
TRBV4-2	-	TRBJ2-5	-	CASSLGRGYQETQYF	TGTGCCAGCAGCCTGGGGAGGGGGTACCAAGAGACCCAGTACTTC
TRBV5-6	TRBD1	TRBJ1-1	-	CASSRGQGDTEAFF	TGTGCCAGCAGCAGGGGACAGGGGGACACTGAAGCTTTCTTT
TRBV4-1	TRBD2	TRBJ2-3	few	CASSQEIPGLGGDTQYF	TGCGCCAGCAGCCAAGAGATTCCGGGACTAGGTGGCGATACGCAGTATTTT
TRBV11-2	TRBD2	TRBJ2-7	-	CASSRTSHGYEQYF	TGTGCCAGCAGCCGGACTAGCCACGGTTACGAGCAGTACTTC
TRBV28	-	TRBJ2-7	-	CASSFNTGAYEQYF	TGTGCCAGCAGTTTCAACACAGGAGCCTACGAGCAGTACTTC
TRBV6-5	TRBD1	TRBJ1-2	-	CASSSGTGGNYGYTF	TGTGCCAGCAGCTCGGGAACAGGGGGGAACTATGGCTACACCTTC
TRBV10-3	-	TRBJ2-7	few	CAISETGYSYEQYF	TGTGCCATCAGTGAGACAGGGTACTCCTACGAGCAGTACTTC
TRBV6-5	TRBD2	TRBJ2-5	-	CASSYSSGRPRETQYF	TGTGCCAGCAGTTACTCGAGCGGGAGACCGCGGGAGACCCAGTACTTC
TRBV4-2	TRBD2	TRBJ2-3	-	CASSQREGLSDTQYF	TGTGCCAGCAGCCAGCGGGAGGGCCTTAGTGATACGCAGTATTTT
TRBV7-9	TRBD1	TRBJ2-1	-	CASSFRTGGDFF	TGTGCCAGCAGCTTTCGGACAGGGGGCGATTTCTTC
TRBV5-1	TRBD1	TRBJ1-2	-	CASSSDRGYGYTF	TGCGCCAGCAGCTCGGACAGGGGTTATGGCTACACCTTC
TRBV7-2	-	TRBJ1-1	few	CASSTLQVNTEAFF	TGTGCCAGCAGCACCCTTCAGGTGAACACTGAAGCTTTCTTT
TRBV19	TRBD1	TRBJ2-7	-	CATSFPGQGAYEQYF	TGTGCCACGTCGTTCCCGGGACAGGGGGCGTACGAGCAGTACTTC
TRBV28	TRBD2	TRBJ2-1	-	CASSPRLAGENYNEQFF	TGTGCCAGCAGCCCCCGACTAGCGGGGGAAAATTACAATGAGCAGTTCTTC
TRBV18	TRBD1	TRBJ2-7	-	CASSPRQGSYEQYF	TGTGCCAGCTCACCAAGACAGGGCTCCTACGAGCAGTACTTC
TRBV7-3	-	TRBJ2-2	few	CASSPGGPNTGELFF	TGTGCCAGCAGCCCCGGGGGGCCGAACACCGGGGAGCTGTTTTTT
TRBV5-4	-	TRBJ2-3	-	CASSETGTLGNTQYF	TGTGCCAGCAGCGAAACCGGGACACTCGGCAATACGCAGTATTTT
TRBV10-2	-	TRBJ1-1	few	CASLRSENTEAFF	TGCGCCAGCTTGAGGTCTGAGAACACTGAAGCTTTCTTT
TRBV5-1	-	TRBJ1-1	-	CASSLMAGPEAFF	TGCGCCAGCAGCTTGATGGCAGGCCCTGAAGCTTTCTTT
TRBV19	TRBD1	TRBJ2-7	-	CASSMQRQGHEQYF	TGTGCCAGTAGTATGCAACGACAGGGCCACGAGCAGTACTTC
TRBV28	-	TRBJ1-2	few	CASSLVDTRRGYTF	TGTGCCAGCAGTTTAGTGGACACCAGGCGAGGCTACACCTTC
TRBV19	TRBD1	TRBJ1-4	-	CATTGGASNEKLFF	TGTGCCACTACAGGGGGCGCTTCTAATGAAAAACTGTTTTTT
TRBV9	TRBD1	TRBJ1-2	few	CASSSWDSWGYTF	TGTGCCAGCAGCTCCTGGGACAGTTGGGGCTACACCTTC
TRBV27	-	TRBJ1-1	-	CASSLSGAMIGTEAFF	TGTGCCAGCAGTTTATCGGGGGCAATGATCGGGACTGAAGCTTTCTTT
TRBV2	-	TRBJ2-7	-	CASKISGRYEQYF	TGTGCCAGCAAGATTAGCGGACGGTACGAGCAGTACTTC
TRBV27	-	TRBJ1-5	-	CASSLDRYSNQPQHF	TGTGCCAGCAGTTTAGACAGATATAGCAATCAGCCCCAGCATTTT
TRBV7-2	-	TRBJ1-1	-	CASSLAQANTEAFF	TGTGCCAGCAGCTTAGCGCAGGCGAACACTGAAGCTTTCTTT
TRBV30	-	TRBJ1-2	once	CAQTQTSTTNYGYTF	TGTGCCCAAACACAGACCTCCACAACTAACTATGGCTACACCTTC
TRBV21-1	-	TRBJ2-7	-	CASSKVQREGSYEQYF	TGTGCCAGCAGCAAAGTTCAGCGGGAGGGATCCTACGAGCAGTACTTC
TRBV4-1	TRBD2	TRBJ2-7	-	CASSRTPGLNYEQYF	TGCGCCAGCAGTCGCACACCGGGACTAAATTACGAGCAGTACTTC
TRBV30	-	TRBJ2-7	-	CAWSESIQREQYF	TGTGCCTGGAGTGAAAGCATTCAGAGGGAGCAGTACTTC
TRBV30	-	TRBJ1-1	-	CAWSVGRGKAFF	TGTGCCTGGAGTGTAGGAAGGGGGAAAGCTTTCTTT
TRBV19	TRBD1	TRBJ1-5	-	CASRVGRGPNQPQHF	TGTGCCAGTAGGGTCGGCAGGGGGCCCAATCAGCCCCAGCATTTT
TRBV10-2	-	TRBJ1-5	-	CASSEFGSNQPQHF	TGCGCCAGCAGTGAGTTCGGGAGCAATCAGCCCCAGCATTTT
TRBV5-4	TRBD1	TRBJ2-3	-	CASSLEGARTDTQYF	TGTGCCAGCAGCTTGGAGGGGGCTCGGACAGATACGCAGTATTTT
TRBV5-4	-	TRBJ1-1	once	CASSRPSRDTEAFF	TGTGCCAGCAGCCGACCGTCCAGGGACACTGAAGCTTTCTTT
TRBV5-1	TRBD1	TRBJ2-3	-	CASSAGQGIGDTQYF	TGCGCCAGCAGCGCGGGACAGGGAATTGGAGATACGCAGTATTTT
TRBV5-1	-	TRBJ2-6	few	CASSLGGAGANVLTF	TGCGCCAGCAGCTTGGGGGGCGCTGGGGCCAACGTCCTGACTTTC
TRBV5-1	-	TRBJ2-3	-	CASSFSESTDTQYF	TGCGCCAGCAGCTTCTCAGAAAGCACAGATACGCAGTATTTT
TRBV16	TRBD1	TRBJ1-3	once	CASSQSAPTPRGRGNTIYF	TGTGCCAGCAGCCAATCGGCCCCGACTCCCAGGGGGAGAGGAAACACCATATATTTT
TRBV6-5	-	TRBJ1-4	-	CASRRTNEKLFF	TGTGCCAGCAGACGGACTAATGAAAAACTGTTTTTT
TRBV11-2	-	TRBJ2-3	-	CASSLDGRVSDTQYF	TGTGCCAGCAGCTTAGATGGCAGGGTCTCAGATACGCAGTATTTT
TRBV5-1	TRBD2	TRBJ2-7	-	CASSFDSGRSSYEQYF	TGCGCCAGCAGCTTCGACAGCGGGAGGAGCTCCTACGAGCAGTACTTC
TRBV6-5	-	TRBJ1-2	-	CAGRRGLDRGGGYTF	TGTGCCGGCAGACGCGGTCTGGATCGGGGGGGTGGCTACACCTTC
TRBV30	TRBD1	TRBJ1-1	-	CAWSPGQPNTEAFF	TGTGCCTGGAGTCCGGGACAGCCGAACACTGAAGCTTTCTTT
TRBV7-9	-	TRBJ2-3	-	CASSAPGREYTDTQYF	TGTGCCAGCAGCGCCCCGGGCAGGGAATACACAGATACGCAGTATTTT